A single sample is the source of the 2 T cell receptor beta chains below, sequenced in a study of Graves' ophthalmopathy and Graves' hyperthyroidism. RNA transcripts were the source from which TCR beta CDR3 regions were amplified. Second-round multiplex PCR came after first-round RT-PCR with HTBI primers. TCRdb recomputed calls from the multiplex PCR reads with MiXCR, one row per CDR3 protein. The sample gives some 520,000 distinct CDR3 sequences, around 14% of which show up once; roughly 10% is in the top ten. Sequences were obtained from blood. These receptor sequences come from a woman between 25 and 40 years old with Graves' ophthalmopathy.

This clonotype was recorded many times. V usage is TRBV19 and J usage is TRBJ2-2; no clear D. The CDR3 extends over 15 amino acids. Looked up from germline, CDR1 is LNHDA and CDR2 is SQIVND (reference sequence). Trimming cost V 3 bases and J 1 base, with 9 bases left between them. CDR3 protein: CASSIQAQNTGELFF. The CDR3 coding sequence is TGTGCCAGTAGTATCCAGGCGCAGAACACCGGGGAGCTGTTTTTT.

This clonotype came up many times. The V call is TRBV20-1, the J call TRBJ2-5, with D maybe TRBD1 (6 bases). CDR1 and CDR2 (germline): DFQATT, SNEGSKA (reference sequence). This CDR3 is 14 amino acids long. The V and J ends lost 1 base and 5 bases respectively, with 14 bases between them. This chain's CDR3 is CSARAGDLMETQYF. The CDR3 bases are TGCAGTGCTAGAGCAGGGGATTTAATGGAGACCCAGTACTTC.